Sequencing of this T cell receptor (beta chain) was carried out in a study of CD8 T cells in Susac syndrome (dated by TCRdb to the late 2010s). About the full investigation: Of the Susac syndrome patients who were sequenced, eight were in clinical remission while five or six had clinically active disease. Susac syndrome patients were therapy-naive, on corticosteroids (some also receiving IVIg), or on IVIg alone at blood withdrawal. Whether CD8+ T cell activation and differentiation in Susac syndrome was antigen driven was tested using repertoire sequencing.

Overall results and qualifications from the work: The number of individuals in the TCR sequencing and HLA analysis was acknowledged as relatively small. In the CD4+ T cell repertoire of Susac syndrome patients, clonal expansion was not detected.

At the junction V is shortened by 4 bases and J by 0 bases; bases outside the gene matches: 8. The CDR3 runs 16 amino acids, cysteine and phenylalanine included. The sequence is cut down to CDR3 DNA, 48 bases in frame from base 1. CDR1 and CDR2, per the germline V gene (reference sequence), are GTSNPN and SVGIG. In regard to this clonotype: This clone's antigen is unknown. Base quality data are lacking; no much larger clone is found one base away.

RNA was extracted with the RNeasy kit and roughly 0.45 to 1 ug was reverse transcribed using random hexamers. The immunoSEQ multiplex PCR assay, covering 54 Vbeta and 13 Jbeta segments, was used to amplify TCR beta CDR3 regions. To correct PCR amplification bias, a synthetic template baseline was used for both primer optimization and computational correction. The paper's processing steps were these. Reads were assigned to V, D and J genes according to IMGT and analyzed in immunoSEQ Analyzer, with only productive sequences retained. Clonality was computed as one minus Shannon entropy normalized by log2 of the number of productive unique sequences. Public and private clones were assessed among the 100 most prevalent clones of each patient and control. Susac-specific clones were defined as absent from healthy and MS cohorts, 850 to 1,300 published viral clones and other ImmuneACCESS disease sequences. Starting from the raw public reads, TCRdb applied fastp trimming at Q25, assembled clones with MiXCR and retained in-frame beta chains. CDR3 protein sequences are deduplicated, and each keeps its most common genes and DNA. The V and J calls and clone size are TCRdb's, not the authors'. This sample comprises around 200,000 distinct CDR3 sequences, just under 95% of them detected only once. Approximately 0.099% of the sample is held by the ten biggest clonotypes.

Peripheral blood CD8+ and CD4+ T cells from healthy donors, Susac syndrome patients and multiple sclerosis patients were profiled by high-throughput TCR beta sequencing. The Susac syndrome patients fulfilled recently defined diagnostic criteria for either definite or probable disease. Bulk CD8+ and CD4+ T cells were purified magnetically by negative isolation, whereas CD8+ TEMRA cells were enriched by FACS. Blood was drawn into EDTA tubes, processed within 24 hours, and PBMCs were isolated by density gradient centrifugation. PBMCs intended for TCR sequencing were cryopreserved in liquid nitrogen and were subsequently thawed in a 37 degrees C water bath. Purity of sorted or isolated CD4+, CD8+ and CD8+ TEMRA cells was at least 90%.

The source is a human donor with Susac syndrome. In this chain, TRBV30 is recombined with TRBJ2-3; 9 central bases correspond to TRBD2. Sequencing was performed on CD4+ T cells from PBMCs. The CDR3 reads CAWTPGTSLSTDTQYF. The sequence in DNA is TGTGCCTGGACCCCCGGGACTAGCCTAAGCACAGATACGCAGTATTTT.